The 13 T cell receptor beta chains reported below all come from one sample, sequenced in a study of cytomegalovirus exposure and HLA in healthy donors. Amplification used 60 Vbeta primers and 13 Jbeta primers. Sequenced by immunoSEQ multiplex PCR; TCRdb stores in-frame clones only, minus some. The profile shows 130,000 or so clones, around 80% of them singletons. Sequenced input: PBMCs. These receptors were collected from a woman aged 18 to 35 in good health and CMV-seronegative.

Regarding this clone: Other DNA sequences in this sample translate to the same CDR3. This chain links TRBV5-6 with TRBJ1-1; tentative D call: TRBD1 (6 bases). The CDR3 consists of 13 residues. The germline V and J ends were trimmed by 4 bases and 9 bases, with 16 bases remaining between them. Germline V CDR1 and CDR2: SGHDT, YYEEEE. In DNA form, the CDR3 reads TGTGCCAGCAGCCCCACAGGGAGTAGTAAAGCTTTCTTT. Residues: CASSPTGSSKAFF.

V usage is TRBV23-1 and J usage is TRBJ1-1, with D uncertain. TRBV23-1 is filed as an ORF, its function uncertain. The length of the CDR3 is 15 residues. V lost 0 bases and J lost 1, with 9 bases in between. DNA for the CDR3: TGCGCCAGCAGTCAATCGTGGCAGAAGAACACTGAAGCTTTCTTT. It specifies CASSQSWQKNTEAFF.

The V gene is TRBV7-9, the J gene TRBJ2-1, with a weak D call TRBD2 (7 bases). The CDR3 has 17 residues. Germline values: CDR1 SEHNR, CDR2 FQNEAQ (reference sequence). CDR3: CDLGGVSALSNYNEQFF. CDR3 nucleotides: TGTGACCTAGGGGGGGTCAGTGCCCTTTCCAACTACAATGAGCAGTTCTTC.

This chain connects TRBV30 to TRBJ2-1; unclear D gene. The CDR3 sequence is 10 residues long. CDR1 is GTSNPN, CDR2 SVGIG, per germline (reference sequence). The V gene lost 5 bases and the J gene lost 8 bases, with 7 bases spanning the gap. The CDR3 nucleotides are TGTGCCTGGGGCCGGGATGAGCAGTTCTTC. It yields the protein CAWGRDEQFF.

This sequence joins TRBV27 and TRBJ2-1; TRBD2 matches 7 bases. Trimming at V came to 0 bases and at J to 3 bases, leaving 5 bases not matched to a gene. Germline V gives CDR1 MNHEY, CDR2 SMNVEV (reference sequence). The CDR3 has 16 amino acids. The CDR3 is CASSLSTSGVYNEQFF. CDR3 DNA: TGTGCCAGCAGTTTATCGACCAGCGGGGTCTACAATGAGCAGTTCTTC.

The rearrangement uses TRBV27 and TRBJ1-5; TRBD1 matches at 8 bases. The germline V gene has CDR1 MNHEY and CDR2 SMNVEV (reference sequence). J gave up 2 bases and V 7 bases, and 19 bases lay outside the gene matches. The CDR3 loop spans 19 amino acids. As DNA, the CDR3 is TGTGCCAGCACTCCGAACCCGACAGGGGTGAGGGGCGGCAATCAGCCCCAGCATTTT. This codes for CASTPNPTGVRGGNQPQHF.

The chain carries TRBV4-2 and TRBJ2-7, with TRBD2 identical over 7 bases. The germline CDR1 and CDR2 sequences are LGHNA and YNFKEQ. The CDR3 runs to 16 residues. V was pared by 0 bases and J by 2 bases, with 7 bases of the junction left unmatched. The CDR3 region has the DNA TGTGCCAGCAGCCAAGATCCTAGCGGCTCCACCTACGAGCAGTACTTC. The encoded protein is CASSQDPSGSTYEQYF.

The chain couples TRBV7-9 to TRBJ1-1, with 11 bases lining up with TRBD1. Germline values: CDR1 SEHNR, CDR2 FQNEAQ (reference sequence). V dropped 5 bases and J dropped 3; count of bases not matched to a gene: 5. This CDR3 is 15 amino acids long. The CDR3: CASSKDRGQDTEAFF. In nucleotides, the CDR3 is TGTGCCAGCAGCAAGGACAGGGGGCAGGACACTGAAGCTTTCTTT.

The rearrangement links TRBV11-3 to TRBJ2-2; D possibly corresponds to TRBD1 (6 bases). CDR1 and CDR2 from the germline V gene are SGHNT and YENEEA. With 5 bases removed from V and 6 bases from J, the gap between germline ends came to 13 bases. There are 14 residues in the CDR3. As DNA, the CDR3 is TGTGCCAGCAGCCCAGGGACATCCTCCGGGGAGCTGTTTTTT. Translating it yields CASSPGTSSGELFF.

This rearrangement joins TRBV30 to TRBJ2-5; 10 nucleotides match TRBD2. The V gene end was trimmed by 4 bases and the J gene end by 5 bases; junction bases not matched to a gene: 10. Germline-derived CDR1 and CDR2 are GTSNPN and SVGIG (reference sequence). This CDR3 has 15 residues. The chain's CDR3 is CAWTPLAGDGETQYF. The CDR3 nucleotides read TGTGCCTGGACCCCCCTAGCGGGAGATGGGGAGACCCAGTACTTC.

This clone was found a few times. The V gene is TRBV5-1, the J gene TRBJ1-1, with a weak D call TRBD1 (5 bases). Germline assignment: CDR1 SGHRS and CDR2 YFSETQ. The CDR3 loop spans 12 amino acids. The ends were cut back, 2 bases at V and 6 bases at J, with 8 bases in the middle. The CDR3 bases are TGCGCCAGCAGCTTTGGGGGGGCTGAAGCTTTCTTT. It yields the protein CASSFGGAEAFF.

This clone was observed a handful of times. V is TRBV9 and J is TRBJ1-1; the match to TRBD1 covers 11 bases. V shed 3 bases and J 2 bases; nucleotides not matched to a gene: 6. The CDR3 runs 16 residues. Germline V gene data show CDR1 as SGDLS and CDR2 as YYNGEE. CDR3 amino acids: CASSAGQGAVNTEAFF. The CDR3 DNA sequence: TGTGCCAGCAGCGCTGGACAGGGGGCGGTAAACACTGAAGCTTTCTTT. Full variable domain (rest looked up from reference TRBV9 and TRBJ1-1): DSGVTQTPKHLITATGQRVTLRCSPRSGDLSVYWYQQSLDQGLQFLIQYYNGEERAKGNILERFSAQQFPDLHSELNLSSLELGDSALYFCASSAGQGAVNTEAFFGQGTRLTVV.

The chain couples TRBV5-1 to TRBJ2-2; weak D call: TRBD1 (6 bases). V gave up 4 bases and J gave up 0 bases, with 10 bases separating them. CDR1 SGHRS and CDR2 YFSETQ come from the germline V gene. The CDR3 extends over 15 amino acids. CDR3 coding DNA: TGCGCCAGCAGCGTAGGACAGCCGAACACCGGGGAGCTGTTTTTT. Translated, it gives CASSVGQPNTGELFF.